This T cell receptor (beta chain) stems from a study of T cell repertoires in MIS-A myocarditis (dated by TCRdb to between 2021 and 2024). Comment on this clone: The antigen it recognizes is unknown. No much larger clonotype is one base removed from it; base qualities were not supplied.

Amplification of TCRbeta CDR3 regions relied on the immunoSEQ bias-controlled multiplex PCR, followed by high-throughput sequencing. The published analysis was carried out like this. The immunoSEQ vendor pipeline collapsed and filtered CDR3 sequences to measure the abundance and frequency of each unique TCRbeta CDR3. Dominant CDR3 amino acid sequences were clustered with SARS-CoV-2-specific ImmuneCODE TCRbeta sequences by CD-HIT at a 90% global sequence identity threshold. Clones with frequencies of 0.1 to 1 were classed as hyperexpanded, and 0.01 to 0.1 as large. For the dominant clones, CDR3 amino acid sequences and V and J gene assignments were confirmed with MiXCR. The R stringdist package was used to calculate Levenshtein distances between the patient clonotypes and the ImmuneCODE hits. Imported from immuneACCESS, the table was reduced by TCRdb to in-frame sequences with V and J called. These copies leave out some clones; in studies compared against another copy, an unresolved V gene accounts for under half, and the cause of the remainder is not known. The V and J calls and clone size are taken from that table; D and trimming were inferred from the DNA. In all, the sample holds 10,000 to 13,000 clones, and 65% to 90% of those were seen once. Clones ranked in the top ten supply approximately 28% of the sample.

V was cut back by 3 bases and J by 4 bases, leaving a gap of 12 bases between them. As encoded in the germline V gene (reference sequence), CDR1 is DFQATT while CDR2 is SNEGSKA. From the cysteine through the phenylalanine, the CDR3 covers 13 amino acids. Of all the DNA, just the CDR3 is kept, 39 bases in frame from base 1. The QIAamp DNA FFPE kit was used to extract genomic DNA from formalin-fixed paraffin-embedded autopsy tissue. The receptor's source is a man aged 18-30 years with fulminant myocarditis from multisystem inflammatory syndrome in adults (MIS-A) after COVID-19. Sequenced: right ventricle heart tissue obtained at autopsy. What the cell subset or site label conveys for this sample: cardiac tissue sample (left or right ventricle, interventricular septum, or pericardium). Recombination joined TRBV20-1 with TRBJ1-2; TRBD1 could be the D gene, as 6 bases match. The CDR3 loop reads CSASYEGVYGYTF. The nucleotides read TGCAGTGCTAGTTATGAGGGGGTCTATGGCTACACCTTC.